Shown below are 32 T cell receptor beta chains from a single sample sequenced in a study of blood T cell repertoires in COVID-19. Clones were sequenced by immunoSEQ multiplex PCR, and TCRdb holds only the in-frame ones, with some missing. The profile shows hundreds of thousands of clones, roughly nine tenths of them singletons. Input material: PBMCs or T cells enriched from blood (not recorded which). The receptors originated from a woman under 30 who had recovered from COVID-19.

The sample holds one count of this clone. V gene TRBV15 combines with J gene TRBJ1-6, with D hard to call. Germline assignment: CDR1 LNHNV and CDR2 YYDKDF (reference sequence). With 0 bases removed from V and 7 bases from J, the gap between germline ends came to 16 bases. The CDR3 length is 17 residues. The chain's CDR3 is CATSRDFPSGANSPLHF. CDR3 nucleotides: TGTGCCACCAGCAGAGATTTCCCGAGTGGTGCCAATTCACCCCTCCACTTT.

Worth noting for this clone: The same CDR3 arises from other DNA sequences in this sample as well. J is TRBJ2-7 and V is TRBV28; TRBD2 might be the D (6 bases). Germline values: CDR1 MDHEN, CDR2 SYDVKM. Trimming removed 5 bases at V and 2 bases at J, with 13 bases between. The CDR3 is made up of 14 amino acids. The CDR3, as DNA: TGTGCCAGCAGTACCCCCGGGGAGGCCTACGAGCAGTACTTC. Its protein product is CASSTPGEAYEQYF.

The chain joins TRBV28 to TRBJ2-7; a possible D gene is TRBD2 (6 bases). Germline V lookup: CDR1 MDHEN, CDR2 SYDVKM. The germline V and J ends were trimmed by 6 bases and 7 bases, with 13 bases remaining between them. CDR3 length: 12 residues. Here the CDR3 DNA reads TGTGCCAGCAGCTTGGGGGGACCTGAGCAGTACTTC. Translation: CASSLGGPEQYF.

The CDR3 spells CASSTAGSYNEQFF. In DNA form, the CDR3 reads TGTGCCAGCAGCACAGCGGGCTCCTACAATGAGCAGTTCTTC. This chain links TRBV11-2 with TRBJ2-1; the D gene is possibly TRBD2 (6 bases). V was trimmed by 5 bases and J by 0 bases, leaving 8 bases between them. The CDR3 loop spans 14 amino acids. CDR1 SGHAT and CDR2 FQNNGV come from the germline V gene.

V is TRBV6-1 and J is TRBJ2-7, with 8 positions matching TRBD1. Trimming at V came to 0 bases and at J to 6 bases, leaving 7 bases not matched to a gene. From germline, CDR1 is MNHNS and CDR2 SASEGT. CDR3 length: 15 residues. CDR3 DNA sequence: TGTGCCAGCAGTGAAGCCGGGACAGGTGTGGCCGAGCAGTACTTC. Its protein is CASSEAGTGVAEQYF.

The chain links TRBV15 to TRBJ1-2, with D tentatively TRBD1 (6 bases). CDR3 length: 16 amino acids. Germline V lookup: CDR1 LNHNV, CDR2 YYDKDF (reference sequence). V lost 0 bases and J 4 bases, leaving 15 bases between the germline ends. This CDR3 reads CATSRDRGKVFYGYTF. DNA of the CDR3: TGTGCCACCAGCAGAGACAGGGGTAAAGTATTCTATGGCTACACCTTC.

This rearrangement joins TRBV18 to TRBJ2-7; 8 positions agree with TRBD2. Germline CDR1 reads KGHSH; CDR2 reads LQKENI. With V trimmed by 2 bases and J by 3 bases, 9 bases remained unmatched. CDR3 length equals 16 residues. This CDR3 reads CASSPSPAGVSYEQYF. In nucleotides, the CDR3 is TGTGCCAGCTCACCATCCCCAGCGGGGGTTAGCTACGAGCAGTACTTC.

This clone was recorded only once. CDR3 sequence: CSVRGQTIYEQYF. The CDR3, as DNA: TGCAGCGTACGAGGACAGACAATCTACGAGCAGTACTTC. The V and J genes are TRBV29-1 and TRBJ2-7, with a weak D call TRBD1 (6 bases). The CDR3 has 13 residues. Between the trimmed V and J ends, which lost 6 bases and 3 bases, there was a span of 15 bases. In germline, CDR1 is SQVTM, CDR2 ANQGSEA.

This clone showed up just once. CDR3: CASSRPGQGKDEQYF. CDR3 in DNA: TGTGCCAGCAGTAGACCGGGACAGGGAAAGGACGAGCAGTACTTC. This chain connects TRBV2 to TRBJ2-7; 9 bases are shared with TRBD1. The junction had 10 bases not matched to a gene; V was cut back by 5 bases and J by 5 bases. Germline V CDR1 and CDR2: SNHLY, FYNNEI. The CDR3 spans 15 residues.

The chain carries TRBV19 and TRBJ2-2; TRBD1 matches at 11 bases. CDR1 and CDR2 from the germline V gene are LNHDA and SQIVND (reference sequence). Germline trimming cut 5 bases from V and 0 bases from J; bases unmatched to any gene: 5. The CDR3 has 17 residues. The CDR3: CASSRDRGFTNTGELFF. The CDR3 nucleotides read TGTGCCAGTAGTCGGGACAGGGGGTTTACGAACACCGGGGAGCTGTTTTTT.

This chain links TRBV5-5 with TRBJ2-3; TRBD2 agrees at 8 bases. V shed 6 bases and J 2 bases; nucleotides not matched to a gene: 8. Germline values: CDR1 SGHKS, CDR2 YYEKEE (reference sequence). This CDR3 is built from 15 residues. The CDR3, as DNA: TGTGCCAGCACCTCGGGAGGGCCCCACACAGATACGCAGTATTTT. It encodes CASTSGGPHTDTQYF.

The CDR3 DNA follows: TGTGCCAGCAGCTTAGTACGGGAGCAGTACTTC. As protein: CASSLVREQYF. This chain links TRBV11-2 with TRBJ2-7; no definite D call. This CDR3 comprises 11 residues. In germline, CDR1 is SGHAT, CDR2 FQNNGV. V lost 1 base, J lost 7 bases, and 5 bases lay in between. Together with reference TRBV11-2 and TRBJ2-7, the CDR3 gives the full variable domain: EAGVAQSPRYKIIEKRQSVAFWCNPISGHATLYWYQQILGQGPKLLIQFQNNGVVDDSQLPKDRFSAERLKGVDSTLKIQPAKLEDSAVYLCASSLVREQYFGPGTRLTVT.

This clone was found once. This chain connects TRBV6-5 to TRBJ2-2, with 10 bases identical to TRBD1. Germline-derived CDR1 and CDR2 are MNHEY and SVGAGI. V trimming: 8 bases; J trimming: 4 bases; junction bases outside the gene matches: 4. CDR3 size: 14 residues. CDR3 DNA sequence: TGTGCCAGCTTAAGGACAGGGGGCACCGGGGAGCTGTTTTTT. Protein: CASLRTGGTGELFF.

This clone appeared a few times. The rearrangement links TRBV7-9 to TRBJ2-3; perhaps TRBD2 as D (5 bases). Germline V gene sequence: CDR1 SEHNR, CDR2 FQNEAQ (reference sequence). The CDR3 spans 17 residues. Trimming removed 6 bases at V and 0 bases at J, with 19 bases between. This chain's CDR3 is CASRKGAGPPSTDTQYF. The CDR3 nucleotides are TGTGCCAGCAGGAAGGGCGCGGGTCCCCCTAGCACAGATACGCAGTATTTT.

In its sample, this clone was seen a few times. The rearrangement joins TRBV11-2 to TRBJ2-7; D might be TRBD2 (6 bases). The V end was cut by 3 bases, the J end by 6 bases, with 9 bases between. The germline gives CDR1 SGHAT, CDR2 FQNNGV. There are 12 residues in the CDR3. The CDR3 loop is CASSFEEGEQYF. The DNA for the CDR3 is TGTGCCAGCAGCTTTGAGGAGGGCGAGCAGTACTTC.

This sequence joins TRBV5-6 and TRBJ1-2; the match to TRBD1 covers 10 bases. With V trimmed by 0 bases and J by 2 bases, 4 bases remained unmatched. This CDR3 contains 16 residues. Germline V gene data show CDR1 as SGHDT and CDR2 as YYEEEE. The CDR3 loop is CASSLGRQGANYGYTF. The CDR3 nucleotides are TGTGCCAGCAGCTTGGGTCGACAGGGGGCAAACTATGGCTACACCTTC.

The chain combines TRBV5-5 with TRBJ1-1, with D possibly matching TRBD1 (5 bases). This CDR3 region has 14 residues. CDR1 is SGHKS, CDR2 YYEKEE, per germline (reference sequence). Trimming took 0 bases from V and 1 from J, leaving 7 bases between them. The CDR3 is CASSLATGNTEAFF. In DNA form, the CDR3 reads TGTGCCAGCAGCTTGGCCACAGGGAACACTGAAGCTTTCTTT. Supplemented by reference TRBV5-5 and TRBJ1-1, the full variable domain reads DAGVTQSPTHLIKTRGQQVTLRCSPISGHKSVSWYQQVLGQGPQFIFQYYEKEERGRGNFPDRFSARQFPNYSSELNVNALLLGDSALYLCASSLATGNTEAFFGQGTRLTVV.

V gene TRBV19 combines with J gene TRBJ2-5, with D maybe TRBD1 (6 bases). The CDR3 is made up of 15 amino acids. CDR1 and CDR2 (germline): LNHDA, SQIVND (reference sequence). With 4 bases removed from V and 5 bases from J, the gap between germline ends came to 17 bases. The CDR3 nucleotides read TGTGCCAGTAGTAACCTCCGGGACACCATGGAGACCCAGTACTTC. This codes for CASSNLRDTMETQYF.

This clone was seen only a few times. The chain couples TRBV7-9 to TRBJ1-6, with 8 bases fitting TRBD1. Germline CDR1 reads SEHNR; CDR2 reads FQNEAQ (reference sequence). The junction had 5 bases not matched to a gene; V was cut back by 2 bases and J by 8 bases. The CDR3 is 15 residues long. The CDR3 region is CASSLRDRRDSPLHF. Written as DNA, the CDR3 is TGTGCCAGCAGCTTAAGGGACAGGCGGGATTCACCCCTCCACTTT.

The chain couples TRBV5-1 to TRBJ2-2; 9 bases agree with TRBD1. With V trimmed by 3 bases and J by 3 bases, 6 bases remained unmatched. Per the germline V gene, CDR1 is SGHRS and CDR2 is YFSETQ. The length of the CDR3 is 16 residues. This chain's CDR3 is CASSSKGQGYTGELFF. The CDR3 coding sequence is TGCGCCAGCAGCTCCAAGGGACAGGGTTACACCGGGGAGCTGTTTTTT.

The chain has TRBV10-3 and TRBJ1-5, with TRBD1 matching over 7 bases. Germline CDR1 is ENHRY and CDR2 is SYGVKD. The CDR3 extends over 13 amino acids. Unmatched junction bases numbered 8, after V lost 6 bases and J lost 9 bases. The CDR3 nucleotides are TGTGCCATCAGGGACAGGCCCGAAACGCCCCAGCATTTT. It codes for CAIRDRPETPQHF.

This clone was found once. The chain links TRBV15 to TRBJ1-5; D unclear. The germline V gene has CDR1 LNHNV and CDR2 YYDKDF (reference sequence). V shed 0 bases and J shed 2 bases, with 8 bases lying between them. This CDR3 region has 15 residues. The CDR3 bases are TGTGCCACCAGCAGAGAGCCGGGAGGCAATCAGCCCCAGCATTTT. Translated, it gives CATSREPGGNQPQHF.

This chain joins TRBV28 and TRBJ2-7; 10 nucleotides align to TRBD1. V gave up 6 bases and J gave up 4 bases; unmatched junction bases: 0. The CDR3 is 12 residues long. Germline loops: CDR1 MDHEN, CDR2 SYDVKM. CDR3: CASRDRGYEQYF. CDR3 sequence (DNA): TGTGCCAGCAGGGACAGGGGGTACGAGCAGTACTTC.

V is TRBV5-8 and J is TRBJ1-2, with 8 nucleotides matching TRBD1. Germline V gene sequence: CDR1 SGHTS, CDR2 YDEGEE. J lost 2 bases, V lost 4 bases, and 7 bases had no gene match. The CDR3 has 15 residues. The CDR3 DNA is TGTGCCAGCAGCGTGGACAGGGACAGGAACTATGGCTACACCTTC. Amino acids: CASSVDRDRNYGYTF.

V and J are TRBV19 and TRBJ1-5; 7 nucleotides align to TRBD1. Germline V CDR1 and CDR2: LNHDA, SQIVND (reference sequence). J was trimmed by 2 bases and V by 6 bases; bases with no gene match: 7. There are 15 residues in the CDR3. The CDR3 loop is CASRMGQPGNQPQHF. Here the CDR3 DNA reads TGTGCCAGTAGAATGGGACAGCCCGGCAATCAGCCCCAGCATTTT.

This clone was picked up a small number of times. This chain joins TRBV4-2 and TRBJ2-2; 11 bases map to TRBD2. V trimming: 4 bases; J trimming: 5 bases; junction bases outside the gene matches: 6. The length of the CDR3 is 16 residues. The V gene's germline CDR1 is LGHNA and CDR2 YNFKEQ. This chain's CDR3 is CASSLSGGAGTGELFF. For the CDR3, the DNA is TGTGCCAGCAGCCTTAGCGGGGGGGCGGGAACCGGGGAGCTGTTTTTT.

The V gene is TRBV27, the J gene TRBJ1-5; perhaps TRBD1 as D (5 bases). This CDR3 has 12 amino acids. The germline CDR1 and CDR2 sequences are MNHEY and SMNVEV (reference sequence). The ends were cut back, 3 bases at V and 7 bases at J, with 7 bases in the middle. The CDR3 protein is CASSFWGQPQHF. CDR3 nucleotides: TGTGCCAGCAGTTTCTGGGGCCAGCCCCAGCATTTT.

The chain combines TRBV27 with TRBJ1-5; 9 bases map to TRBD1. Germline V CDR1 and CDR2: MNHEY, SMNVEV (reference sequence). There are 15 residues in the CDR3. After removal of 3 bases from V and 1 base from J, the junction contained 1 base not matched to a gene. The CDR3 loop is CASSLGQGSNQPQHF. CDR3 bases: TGTGCCAGCAGTTTGGGACAGGGAAGCAATCAGCCCCAGCATTTT.

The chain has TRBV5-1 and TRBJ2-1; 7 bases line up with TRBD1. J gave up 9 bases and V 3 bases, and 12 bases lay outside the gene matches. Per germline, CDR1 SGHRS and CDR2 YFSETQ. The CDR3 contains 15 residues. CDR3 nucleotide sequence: TGCGCCAGCAGCTCCTCCGGGACCCCAGGGGGTGAGCAGTTCTTC. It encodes CASSSSGTPGGEQFF.

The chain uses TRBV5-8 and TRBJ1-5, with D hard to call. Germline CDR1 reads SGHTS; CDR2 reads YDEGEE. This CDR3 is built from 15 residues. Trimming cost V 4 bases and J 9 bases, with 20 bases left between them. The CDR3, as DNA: TGTGCCAGCAGCACCAAGGAGGCCTTCGGGTCGCCCCAGCATTTT. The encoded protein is CASSTKEAFGSPQHF.

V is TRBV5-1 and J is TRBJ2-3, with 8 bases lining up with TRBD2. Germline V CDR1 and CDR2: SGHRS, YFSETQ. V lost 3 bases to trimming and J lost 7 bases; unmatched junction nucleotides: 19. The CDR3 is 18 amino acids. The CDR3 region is CASSSYGSSAGAKNTQYF. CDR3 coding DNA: TGCGCCAGCAGCTCATATGGGAGTTCAGCGGGGGCCAAGAATACGCAGTATTTT.

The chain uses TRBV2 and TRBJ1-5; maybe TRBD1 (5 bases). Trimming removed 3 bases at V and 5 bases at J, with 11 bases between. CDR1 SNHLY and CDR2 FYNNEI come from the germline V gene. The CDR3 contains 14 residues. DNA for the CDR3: TGTGCCAGCAGTGAGGCCAGGGTCTATCAGCCCCAGCATTTT. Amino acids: CASSEARVYQPQHF.